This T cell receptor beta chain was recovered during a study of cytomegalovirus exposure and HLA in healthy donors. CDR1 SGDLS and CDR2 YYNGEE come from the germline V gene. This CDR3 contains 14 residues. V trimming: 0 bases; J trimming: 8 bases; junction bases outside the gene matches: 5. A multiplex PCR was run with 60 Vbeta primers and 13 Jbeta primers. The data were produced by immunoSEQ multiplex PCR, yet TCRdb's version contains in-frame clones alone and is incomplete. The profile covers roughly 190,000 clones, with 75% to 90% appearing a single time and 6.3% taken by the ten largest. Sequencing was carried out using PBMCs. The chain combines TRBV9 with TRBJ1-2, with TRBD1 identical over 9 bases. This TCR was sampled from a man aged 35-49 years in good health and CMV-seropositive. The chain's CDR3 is CASSVGTGVGGYTF. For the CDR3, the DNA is TGTGCCAGCAGCGTAGGGACAGGGGTGGGCGGCTACACCTTC.